The clone carrying this T cell receptor beta chain was recorded at least ten times. Its specificity is not known. CDR1 and CDR2 (germline): MNHEY, SVGEGT. V lost 0 bases and J 6 bases, leaving 5 bases between the germline ends. The CDR3 contains 13 residues. The TCR beta libraries were generated through quantitative 5'-RACE incorporating molecular barcodes. TCRdb analysed the 5' RACE reads with MiXCR anew, one entry per CDR3 protein. In the table there are about 160,000 distinct CDR3 sequences, about 18% of which are singletons. The sample comes from a study of CD8 T cells in ankylosing spondylitis. Overall study findings and caveats: What seemed typical of ankylosing spondylitis blood was a TCR beta motif built from about eight highly homologous variants. Earlier reports found some motif variants in synovial fluid and blood in reactive arthritis.

Sequenced: blood, either unsorted or a sorted T cell fraction (not recorded which). V is TRBV6-2 or TRBV6-3 and J is TRBJ2-2; no firm D call. This sequence was found in a male donor with ankylosing spondylitis or in good health (not recorded which). The CDR3 sequence is CASSYSIPGELFF. In nucleotides, the CDR3 is TGTGCCAGCAGTTACTCGATCCCCGGGGAGCTGTTTTTT.